Here is one T cell receptor beta chain with its context. Vbeta (60) and Jbeta (13) primers were used in the PCR. The method was immunoSEQ multiplex PCR; TCRdb's version includes in-frame clones alone and lacks a portion of them. The data contain approximately 100,000 clones, around 75% of them seen just once; the ten biggest clones take up more than 4.5%. This entry belongs to a study of cytomegalovirus exposure and HLA in healthy donors. Losses at the gene ends were 0 bases for V and 2 bases for J; bases not matched to a gene: 13. Germline CDR1 reads SGHRS; CDR2 reads YFSETQ. The CDR3 covers 19 residues.

This sequence joins TRBV5-1 and TRBJ2-1; 8 nucleotides agree with TRBD2. The specimen sequenced was PBMCs. The clonotype comes from a woman aged 18-29 years in good health and CMV-seropositive. CDR3 region: CASSLALLTLAGPYNEQFF. The DNA of the CDR3 is TGCGCCAGCAGCTTGGCCCTCCTTACTTTAGCGGGACCCTACAATGAGCAGTTCTTC.